The clone carrying this TCR beta chain was seen ten or more times. Its antigen is as yet unknown. TCRdb reprocessed the reads via MiXCR and lists one record per CDR3 protein. Found here are around 350,000 distinct CDR3 sequences, 15% to 20% of them singletons; the top ten hold around 8.6%. The data originate from a study of T cell repertoires in cytomegalovirus infection. Study-wide context: Public TCR beta signatures provided an indication of both CMV infection and a matching HLA type. General observations from the study: Dominant in the ex vivo response were TCR beta clonotypes restricted by HLA-C and specific for CMV.

The V and J ends lost 3 bases and 11 bases, in that order; junction bases with no gene match: 4. The germline V gene encodes CDR1 SQVTM and CDR2 ANQGSEA. The CDR3 loop spans 11 amino acids. Source material: PBMCs. This chain links TRBV29-1 with TRBJ1-1; TRBD1 agrees at 9 bases. This TCR came from a human donor in good health (CMV status not recorded). Some clones in this sample may be carry-over from other donors' samples. As DNA, the CDR3 is TGCAGCGTTGATAGTGGACAGGGGGCTTTCTTT. Protein: CSVDSGQGAFF.